The clone carrying this T cell receptor (beta chain) was picked up one time. The antigen is not known. V lost 1 base and J lost 4, with 16 bases in between. The length of the CDR3 is 16 residues. The germline V gene has CDR1 SGHVS and CDR2 FQNEAQ. The method was immunoSEQ multiplex PCR; TCRdb's version includes in-frame clones alone and lacks a portion of them. The sample has some 170,000 clones, 90% to 95% seen once. This sample was included in a study of T cell responses to AZD1222 COVID-19 vaccine. Study observations and caveats: Donor demographics were predominantly white British with a female majority; clonal diversity may be underestimated.

The receptor was derived from an adult in good health. This chain connects TRBV7-8 to TRBJ1-1, with D possibly being TRBD1 (5 bases). The sample in question was peripheral blood, obtained on day 0 of AZD1222 vaccination. The DNA for the CDR3 is TGTGCCAGCAGCTTAGGTGTCGGGGGAGTTAGCACTGAAGCTTTCTTT. It specifies CASSLGVGGVSTEAFF.